A selection of T cell receptor beta chains follows, all from one sample in a study of cytomegalovirus exposure and HLA in healthy donors. Assay: immunoSEQ multiplex PCR; the TCRdb copy retains only in-frame clones and omits some. Of some 240,000 clones listed, over 65% are singletons. Sequencing was performed on PBMCs. The receptors derive from a woman under 30 in good health and CMV-seronegative. Both conserved end residues are part of each CDR3. The D gene is left open where the match is weak. Rows give clone size only sometimes, using once, few, many, or a class for an expanded clone.

>TRBV27|-|TRBJ1-5|-
CASAPFPQGNQPQHF
TGTGCCAGCGCCCCCTTCCCTCAGGGTAATCAGCCCCAGCATTTT
>TRBV2|TRBD1|TRBJ1-4|-
CASSGGWTGGTATNEKLFF
TGTGCCAGCAGTGGGGGCTGGACAGGGGGCACAGCAACTAATGAAAAACTGTTTTTT
>TRBV29-1|-|TRBJ1-5|once
CSVIPGPNQPQHF
TGCAGCGTTATCCCGGGGCCTAATCAGCCCCAGCATTTT
>TRBV11-2|-|TRBJ1-3|few
CASSLSDSGNTIYF
TGTGCCAGCAGCTTATCAGACTCTGGAAACACCATATATTTT
>TRBV11-2|TRBD2|TRBJ2-2|once
CASSPSGRNTGELFF
TGTGCCAGCAGCCCTAGCGGGAGGAACACCGGGGAGCTGTTTTTT
>TRBV6-6|TRBD2|TRBJ2-2|-
CASKLGGRAGELFF
TGTGCCAGCAAACTGGGAGGGAGGGCCGGGGAGCTGTTTTTT
>TRBV19|TRBD1|TRBJ2-5|-
CASSKDRGYQETQYF
TGTGCCAGTAGTAAGGACAGGGGGTATCAAGAGACCCAGTACTTC
>TRBV18|-|TRBJ2-7|-
CASSVMREVGEQYF
TGTGCCAGCTCCGTCATGAGGGAGGTAGGCGAGCAGTACTTC
>TRBV10-3|TRBD1|TRBJ1-2|-
CAISNDRDFVYTF
TGTGCCATCAGCAATGACAGGGACTTCGTCTACACCTTC
>TRBV29-1|-|TRBJ2-1|-
CSVEVRISYNEQFF
TGCAGCGTTGAAGTCAGAATCTCCTACAATGAGCAGTTCTTC
>TRBV6-1|-|TRBJ1-1|-
CASNRAAGEAFF
TGTGCCAGCAACCGAGCGGCGGGTGAAGCTTTCTTT
>TRBV5-1|-|TRBJ2-3|-
CASSLTSTDTQYF
TGCGCCAGCAGCTTGACTAGCACAGATACGCAGTATTTT
>TRBV6-5|-|TRBJ1-1|-
CASSQPEGEAFF
TGTGCCAGCAGCCAGCCGGAAGGTGAAGCTTTCTTT
>TRBV25-1|TRBD1|TRBJ2-4|-
CASSERGQSIQYF
TGTGCCAGCAGTGAAAGGGGGCAGAGCATTCAGTACTTC
>TRBV5-1|TRBD2|TRBJ2-2|-
CASSPLAGGRTGELFF
TGCGCCAGCAGCCCCTTAGCGGGGGGGCGGACCGGGGAGCTGTTTTTT
>TRBV29-1|-|TRBJ2-1|-
CSVRLGGNEQFF
TGCAGCGTTAGACTAGGAGGGAATGAGCAGTTCTTC
>TRBV7-2|-|TRBJ1-2|-
CASSPTGYGGYTF
TGTGCCAGCAGCCCGACAGGATACGGTGGCTACACCTTC
>TRBV6-1|-|TRBJ1-1|-
CASSSGVNTEAFF
TGTGCCAGCAGCTCCGGGGTGAACACTGAAGCTTTCTTT
>TRBV11-2|TRBD1|TRBJ1-1|-
CASSPGQGDEAFF
TGTGCCAGCAGCCCCGGACAGGGAGACGAAGCTTTCTTT
>TRBV5-1|TRBD2|TRBJ2-1|-
CASSPSGGASYNEQFF
TGCGCCAGCAGCCCTAGCGGGGGGGCATCCTACAATGAGCAGTTCTTC
>TRBV2|TRBD1|TRBJ1-4|-
CASSSRTGSNEKLFF
TGTGCCAGCAGCTCAAGGACAGGGTCTAATGAAAAACTGTTTTTT
>TRBV10-3|-|TRBJ1-5|-
CAISEPGGANQPQHF
TGTGCCATCAGTGAGCCAGGCGGGGCCAATCAGCCCCAGCATTTT
>TRBV28|TRBD2|TRBJ2-1|-
CASRPVLAGSDEQFF
TGTGCCAGCAGACCCGTGCTAGCGGGATCCGATGAGCAGTTCTTC
>TRBV5-4|TRBD2|TRBJ2-3|-
CASSFLAGGATDTQYF
TGTGCCAGCAGCTTCCTAGCGGGGGGAGCCACAGATACGCAGTATTTT
>TRBV19|-|TRBJ1-1|few
CASSIRESAFF
TGTGCCAGTAGTATCAGGGAATCGGCTTTCTTT
>TRBV5-1|TRBD2|TRBJ2-2|-
CASSLTSVNTGELFF
TGCGCCAGCAGCTTAACTAGCGTGAACACCGGGGAGCTGTTTTTT
>TRBV6-6|-|TRBJ2-7|few
CASSSGQGSYEQYF
TGTGCCAGCAGTTCAGGGCAGGGGTCCTACGAGCAGTACTTC
>TRBV5-1|TRBD1|TRBJ2-1|-
CASSLPDRGPYNEQFF
TGCGCCAGCAGCTTGCCTGACAGGGGACCCTACAATGAGCAGTTCTTC
>TRBV28|-|TRBJ2-1|-
CATAPAVGYNEQFF
TGTGCCACCGCTCCCGCCGTGGGATACAATGAGCAGTTCTTC
>TRBV7-2|-|TRBJ1-1|-
CASSGGGANMNTEAFF
TGTGCCAGCAGCGGAGGGGGGGCGAACATGAACACTGAAGCTTTCTTT
>TRBV7-3|TRBD2|TRBJ2-1|-
CASSPGTSGLRSHEQFF
TGTGCCAGCAGCCCCGGGACTAGCGGCCTGAGGTCCCATGAGCAGTTCTTC
>TRBV15|-|TRBJ2-7|-
CATALPGSYEQYF
TGTGCCACCGCCCTACCCGGGTCCTACGAGCAGTACTTC
>TRBV6-6|-|TRBJ1-2|-
CATFPGGGGYTF
TGTGCCACCTTCCCCGGTGGGGGCGGCTACACCTTC
>TRBV5-1|TRBD2|TRBJ2-5|-
CASSRKLPTSGSGETQYF
TGCGCCAGCAGCCGAAAACTCCCGACTAGCGGGTCGGGGGAGACCCAGTACTTC
>TRBV6-5|-|TRBJ1-2|few
CASRPDTAYGYTF
TGTGCCAGCAGGCCGGACACCGCCTATGGCTACACCTTC
>TRBV13|TRBD1|TRBJ2-7|-
CASSLTGANSYEQYF
TGTGCCAGCAGCCTCACAGGGGCCAACTCCTACGAGCAGTACTTC
>TRBV5-1|-|TRBJ1-1|-
CASSRGAELILEAFF
TGCGCCAGCAGTAGGGGGGCTGAGCTAATCCTTGAAGCTTTCTTT
>TRBV19|-|TRBJ2-1|-
CASSIAYPQSNEQFF
TGTGCCAGTAGTATTGCCTACCCCCAATCGAATGAGCAGTTCTTC
>TRBV2|TRBD2|TRBJ2-5|-
CASRTSGGPQETQYF
TGTGCCAGCAGGACTAGCGGGGGTCCTCAAGAGACCCAGTACTTC
>TRBV4-1|-|TRBJ1-4|-
CASSQDWAPNVATNEKLFF
TGCGCCAGCAGCCAAGATTGGGCACCGAACGTTGCAACTAATGAAAAACTGTTTTTT
>TRBV29-1|-|TRBJ1-2|-
CSVEGLGYTF
TGCAGCGTTGAAGGGTTGGGCTACACCTTC
>TRBV6-5|-|TRBJ2-1|-
CASSYRGPYNEQFF
TGTGCCAGCAGTTACCGCGGCCCCTACAATGAGCAGTTCTTC
>TRBV7-8|TRBD2|TRBJ2-2|-
CASSSRLAGVGTGELFF
TGTGCCAGCAGCTCCAGACTAGCGGGAGTGGGCACCGGGGAGCTGTTTTTT
>TRBV29-1|-|TRBJ1-2|-
CSSRGGAGHGYTF
TGCAGCTCGAGGGGGGGCGCGGGACATGGCTACACCTTC
>TRBV28|-|TRBJ1-5|-
CASTNSRNQPQHF
TGTGCCAGCACGAACTCTCGCAATCAGCCCCAGCATTTT
>TRBV29-1|TRBD1|TRBJ2-2|-
CSILDRGDTGELFF
TGCAGCATACTGGACAGGGGTGACACCGGGGAGCTGTTTTTT
>TRBV7-6|TRBD2|TRBJ2-2|-
CASSLRLAGGTGELFF
TGTGCCAGCAGCCTGAGACTAGCGGGGGGCACCGGGGAGCTGTTTTTT
>TRBV30|-|TRBJ1-2|-
CAWTWGRKYGYTF
TGTGCCTGGACCTGGGGGCGGAAATATGGCTACACCTTC